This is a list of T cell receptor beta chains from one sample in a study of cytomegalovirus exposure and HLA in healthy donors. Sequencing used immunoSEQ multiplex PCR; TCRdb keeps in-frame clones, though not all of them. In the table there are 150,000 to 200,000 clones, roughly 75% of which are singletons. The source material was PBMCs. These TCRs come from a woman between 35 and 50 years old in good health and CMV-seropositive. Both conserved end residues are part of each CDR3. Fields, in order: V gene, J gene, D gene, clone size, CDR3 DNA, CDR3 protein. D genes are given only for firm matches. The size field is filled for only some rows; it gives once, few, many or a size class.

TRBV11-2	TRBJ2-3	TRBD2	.	TGTGCCAGCAGCTTAGTAGGTCTAGCGGGAGGTACGGATACGCAGTATTTT	CASSLVGLAGGTDTQYF
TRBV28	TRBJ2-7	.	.	TGTGCCAGCAGTTTTAATCCGGAGGGTTGGACCTACGAGCAGTACTTC	CASSFNPEGWTYEQYF
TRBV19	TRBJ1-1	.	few	TGTGCCAGTAGTAGAACAGGGCAGGGGAACACTGAAGCTTTCTTT	CASSRTGQGNTEAFF
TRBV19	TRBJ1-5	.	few	TGTGCCACTAGCCGGGGTATCAGCAATCAGCCCCAGCATTTT	CATSRGISNQPQHF
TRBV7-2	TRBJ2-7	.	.	TGTGCCAGCAGCTTGCGGAGCGGAGATTCCTACGAGCAGTACTTC	CASSLRSGDSYEQYF
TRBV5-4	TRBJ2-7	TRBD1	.	TGTGCCAGCAGCTTGGGGCAGGGGGTCCACGAGCAGTACTTC	CASSLGQGVHEQYF
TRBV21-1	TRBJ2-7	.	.	TGTGCCATCATAAGGGGGACAGGGCTATACGAGCAGTACTTC	CAIIRGTGLYEQYF
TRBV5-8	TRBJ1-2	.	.	TGTGCCAGCGGCGGACAAAGAGTCTACACCTTC	CASGGQRVYTF
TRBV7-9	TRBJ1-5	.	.	TGTGCCAGCAGCACCAGGGACAATCAGCCCCAGCATTTT	CASSTRDNQPQHF
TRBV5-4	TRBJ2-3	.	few	TGTGCCAGCAGCTTGGCGGGGATAACCAATCCCACAGATACGCAGTATTTT	CASSLAGITNPTDTQYF
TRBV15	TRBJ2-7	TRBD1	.	TGTGCCACCAGCCAACGACAGGGCTTTAACTACGAGCAGTACTTC	CATSQRQGFNYEQYF
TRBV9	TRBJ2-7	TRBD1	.	TGTGCCAGCAGCACACGGGACAGCTCCTACGAGCAGTACTTC	CASSTRDSSYEQYF
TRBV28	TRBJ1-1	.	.	TGTGCCAGCAGTTTAAAGGGGGGGTTAGGAGACACTGAAGCTTTCTTT	CASSLKGGLGDTEAFF
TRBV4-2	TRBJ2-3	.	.	TGTGCCAGCAGCCAACAAACGGGAGTTACAGATACGCAGTATTTT	CASSQQTGVTDTQYF
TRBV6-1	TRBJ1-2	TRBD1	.	TGTGCCAGTAGCCCGACAGGGGCGGACTATGGCTACACCTTC	CASSPTGADYGYTF
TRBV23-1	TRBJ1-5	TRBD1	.	TGCGCCAGCAGTCAATCGTATCGGGGCAGGGGGCAAATTACCAATCAGCCCCAGCATTTT	CASSQSYRGRGQITNQPQHF
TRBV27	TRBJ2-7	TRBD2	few	TGTGCCAGCAGTTGGCCGTGGGACTCGCGGACTAGCGGGAGCTACGAGCAGTACTTC	CASSWPWDSRTSGSYEQYF